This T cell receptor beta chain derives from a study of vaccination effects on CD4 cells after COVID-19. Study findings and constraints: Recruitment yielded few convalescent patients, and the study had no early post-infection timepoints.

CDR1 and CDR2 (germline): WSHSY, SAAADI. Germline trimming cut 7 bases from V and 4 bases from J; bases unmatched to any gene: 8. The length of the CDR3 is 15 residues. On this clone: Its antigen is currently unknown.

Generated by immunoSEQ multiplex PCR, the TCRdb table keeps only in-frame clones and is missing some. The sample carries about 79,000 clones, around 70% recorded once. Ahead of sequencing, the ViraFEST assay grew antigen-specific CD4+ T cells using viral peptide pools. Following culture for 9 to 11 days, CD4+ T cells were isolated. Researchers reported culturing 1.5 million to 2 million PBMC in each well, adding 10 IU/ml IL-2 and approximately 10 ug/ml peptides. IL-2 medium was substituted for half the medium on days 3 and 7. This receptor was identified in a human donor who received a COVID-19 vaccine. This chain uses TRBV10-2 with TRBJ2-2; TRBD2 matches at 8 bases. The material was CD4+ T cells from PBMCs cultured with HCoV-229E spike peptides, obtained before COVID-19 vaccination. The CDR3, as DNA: TGCGCCAGCACAAGAGGAGGACTAGCCACCGGGGAGCTGTTTTTT. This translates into CASTRGGLATGELFF.